This TCR beta chain emerged from a study of T cells after yellow fever vaccination. Broader study findings: Weaker overall, the secondary response nonetheless peaked faster (day 5 versus 15).

The CDR3 has 18 residues. V lost 4 bases, J lost 0 bases, and 11 bases stayed unmatched. CDR1 is MGHRA, CDR2 YSYEKL, per germline. TCRdb re-called the 5' RACE reads through MiXCR, storing one row per CDR3 protein. The sample lists under 600,000 distinct CDR3 sequences; just over 20% were seen once. About this clonotype: As yet, its antigen is unknown.

This sequence was found in a man in his late teens or twenties who received the YFV17D yellow fever vaccine. The chain recombines TRBV4-1 with TRBJ1-3, with TRBD1 matching over 8 bases. Sample: PBMCs, taken approximately 22 days after the first yellow fever vaccination. The CDR3 spells CASSRVPGQDLSGNTIYF. DNA for the CDR3: TGCGCCAGCAGCCGCGTCCCGGGACAGGACCTCTCTGGAAACACCATATATTTT.